The sequence of this T cell receptor (beta chain) was determined in a study of regulatory T cells in long-lasting Graves disease. Study results and limitations: TRBV28, TRBJ1-2 and TRBJ2-5 emerged as the favored segments in persistent disease.

The time point is: newly diagnosed GD, antithyroid drugs for less than 3 months. From PBMCs, RNA was extracted and then used to make the TCR library. iRepertoire HTBI primers and Arm-PCR of CDR3 regions built TCR beta libraries. Original handling: Across samples, 50 to 65 TRBV and some 15 TRBJ segments were found. TCRdb used MiXCR to reprocess the multiplex PCR reads, holding one entry per CDR3 protein. The V and J calls were determined by TCRdb, not by the authors. Altogether 350,000 to 550,000 distinct CDR3 sequences are present, approximately 16% being singletons, with the ten largest covering about 25%. This CDR3 is built from 14 residues. Trimming took off 0 bases at V and 2 bases at J, with 9 bases between the two ends. Per the germline V gene, CDR1 is SGHKS and CDR2 is YYEKEE (reference sequence). This clonotype was detected many times. Its target is not known. These same records also appear under a second study, on T cells in Graves' hyperthyroidism and ophthalmopathy.

The sample was peripheral blood mononuclear cells (PBMCs), taken at new diagnosis, from a patient treated with antithyroid drugs. The chain is built from TRBV5-5 and TRBJ2-7, with D possibly TRBD1 on 5 matching bases. This sequence originates from a woman under 30 with Graves disease. The CDR3 sequence: CASSLVPGPYEQYF. The DNA for the CDR3 is TGTGCCAGCAGCTTGGTTCCAGGGCCCTACGAGCAGTACTTC.